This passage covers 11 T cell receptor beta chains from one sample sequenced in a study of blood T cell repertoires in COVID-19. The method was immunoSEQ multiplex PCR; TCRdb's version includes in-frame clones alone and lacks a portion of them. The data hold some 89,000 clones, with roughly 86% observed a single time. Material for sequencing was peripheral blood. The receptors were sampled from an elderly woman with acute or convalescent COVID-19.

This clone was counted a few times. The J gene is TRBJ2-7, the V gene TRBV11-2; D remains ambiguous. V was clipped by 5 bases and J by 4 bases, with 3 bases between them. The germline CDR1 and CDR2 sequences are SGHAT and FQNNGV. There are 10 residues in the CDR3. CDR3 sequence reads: CASSHYEQYF. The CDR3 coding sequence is TGTGCCAGCAGCCATTACGAGCAGTACTTC.

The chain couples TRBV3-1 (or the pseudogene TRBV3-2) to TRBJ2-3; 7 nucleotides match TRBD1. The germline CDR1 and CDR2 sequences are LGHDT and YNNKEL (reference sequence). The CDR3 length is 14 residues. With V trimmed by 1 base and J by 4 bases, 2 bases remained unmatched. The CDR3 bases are TGTGCCAGCAGCCAAGGACAGGGCGCAGATACGCAGTATTTT. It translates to CASSQGQGADTQYF.

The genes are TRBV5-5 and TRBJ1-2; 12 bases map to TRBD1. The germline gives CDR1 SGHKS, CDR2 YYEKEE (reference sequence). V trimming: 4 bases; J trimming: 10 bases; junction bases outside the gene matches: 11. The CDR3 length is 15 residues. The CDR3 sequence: CASSPLGGTGGDYTF. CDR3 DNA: TGTGCCAGCAGCCCCCTGGGAGGGACAGGGGGCGACTACACCTTC.

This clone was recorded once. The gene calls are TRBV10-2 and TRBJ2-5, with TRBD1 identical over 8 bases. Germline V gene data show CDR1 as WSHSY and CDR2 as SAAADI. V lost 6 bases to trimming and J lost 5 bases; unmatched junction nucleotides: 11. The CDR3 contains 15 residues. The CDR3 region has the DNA TGCGCCAGCAGAGTTGCCGGAACAGGGGGGGAGACCCAGTACTTC. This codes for CASRVAGTGGETQYF.

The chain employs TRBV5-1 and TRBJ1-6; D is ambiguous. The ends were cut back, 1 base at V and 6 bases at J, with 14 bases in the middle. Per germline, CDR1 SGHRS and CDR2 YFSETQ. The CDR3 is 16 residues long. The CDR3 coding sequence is TGCGCCAGCAGCTTGCCAAGCGCCTCCGTTAATTCACCCCTCCACTTT. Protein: CASSLPSASVNSPLHF.

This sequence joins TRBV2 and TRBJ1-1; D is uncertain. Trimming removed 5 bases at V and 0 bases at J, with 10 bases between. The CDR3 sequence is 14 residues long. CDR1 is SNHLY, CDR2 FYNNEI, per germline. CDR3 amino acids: CASSQAKLNTEAFF. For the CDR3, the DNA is TGTGCCAGCAGTCAGGCCAAATTGAACACTGAAGCTTTCTTT.

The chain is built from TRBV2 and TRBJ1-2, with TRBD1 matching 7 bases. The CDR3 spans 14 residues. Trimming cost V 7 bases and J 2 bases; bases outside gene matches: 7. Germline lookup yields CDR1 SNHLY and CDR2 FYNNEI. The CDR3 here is CASTRQGTNYGYTF. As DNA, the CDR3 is TGTGCCAGCACCCGACAGGGAACGAACTATGGCTACACCTTC.

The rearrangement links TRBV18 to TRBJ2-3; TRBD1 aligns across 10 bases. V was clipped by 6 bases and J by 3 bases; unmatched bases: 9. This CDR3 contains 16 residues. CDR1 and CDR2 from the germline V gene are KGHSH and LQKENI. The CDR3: CASSPFGTGATDTQYF. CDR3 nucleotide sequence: TGTGCCAGCTCCCCCTTTGGGACAGGGGCTACAGATACGCAGTATTTT.

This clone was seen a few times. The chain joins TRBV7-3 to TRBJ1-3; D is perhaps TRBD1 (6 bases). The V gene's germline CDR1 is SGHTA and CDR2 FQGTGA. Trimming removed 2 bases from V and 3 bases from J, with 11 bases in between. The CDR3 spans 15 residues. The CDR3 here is CASSLGGGVGNTIYF. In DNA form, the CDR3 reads TGTGCCAGCAGCTTAGGGGGCGGAGTTGGAAACACCATATATTTT. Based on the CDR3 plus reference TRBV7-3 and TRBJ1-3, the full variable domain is GAGVSQTPSNKVTEKGKYVELRCDPISGHTALYWYRQSLGQGPEFLIYFQGTGAADDSGLPNDRFFAVRPEGSVSTLKIQRTERGDSAVYLCASSLGGGVGNTIYFGEGSWLTVV.

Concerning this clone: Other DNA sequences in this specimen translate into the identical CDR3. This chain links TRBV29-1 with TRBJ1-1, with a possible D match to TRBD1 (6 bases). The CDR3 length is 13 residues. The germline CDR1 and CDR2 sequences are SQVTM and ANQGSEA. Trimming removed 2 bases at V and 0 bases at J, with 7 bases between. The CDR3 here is CSVERGLNTEAFF. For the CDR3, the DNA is TGCAGCGTTGAAAGGGGGTTGAACACTGAAGCTTTCTTT.

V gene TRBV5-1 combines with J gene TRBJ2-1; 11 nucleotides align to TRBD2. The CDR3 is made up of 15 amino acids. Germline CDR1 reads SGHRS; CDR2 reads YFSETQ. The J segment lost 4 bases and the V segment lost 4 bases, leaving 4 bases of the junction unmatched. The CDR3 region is CASSQRTSGYNEQFF. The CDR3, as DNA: TGCGCCAGCAGCCAACGGACTAGCGGGTACAATGAGCAGTTCTTC.